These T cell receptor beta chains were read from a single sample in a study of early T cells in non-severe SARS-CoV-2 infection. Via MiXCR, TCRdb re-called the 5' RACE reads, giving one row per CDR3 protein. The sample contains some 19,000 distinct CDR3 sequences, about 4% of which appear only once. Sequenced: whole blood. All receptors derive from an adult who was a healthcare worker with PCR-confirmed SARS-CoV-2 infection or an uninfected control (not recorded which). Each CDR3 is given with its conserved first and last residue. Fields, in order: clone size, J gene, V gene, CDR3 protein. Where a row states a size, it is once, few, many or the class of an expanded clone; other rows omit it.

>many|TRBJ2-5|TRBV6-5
CASSYSPPVIAGGQKTQYF
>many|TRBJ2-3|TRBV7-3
CASSAQRTGETDTQYF
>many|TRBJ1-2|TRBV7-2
CASSLGTVETRGYTF
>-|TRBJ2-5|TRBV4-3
CASSHTHQETQYF
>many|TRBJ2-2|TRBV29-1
CSVGITGVGAGELFF
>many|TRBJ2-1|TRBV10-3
CAISEGGRSGTSALNEQFF
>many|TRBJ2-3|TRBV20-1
CSAVPGGDTQYF
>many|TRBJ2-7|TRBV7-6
CASSLDGPRGEQYF
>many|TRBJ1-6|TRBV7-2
CASSQRQGGNSPLHF
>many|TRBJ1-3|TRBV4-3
CASSQVAGTGNTIYF
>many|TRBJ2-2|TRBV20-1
CSARYAQLGNTGELFF
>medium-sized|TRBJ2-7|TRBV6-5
CASSYHRDSRAYEQYF
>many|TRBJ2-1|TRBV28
CASSPVGLAGYNEQFF
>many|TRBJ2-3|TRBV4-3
CASSQDGGGGVGADTQYF
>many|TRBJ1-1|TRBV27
CASSSRTPIGRRAFF